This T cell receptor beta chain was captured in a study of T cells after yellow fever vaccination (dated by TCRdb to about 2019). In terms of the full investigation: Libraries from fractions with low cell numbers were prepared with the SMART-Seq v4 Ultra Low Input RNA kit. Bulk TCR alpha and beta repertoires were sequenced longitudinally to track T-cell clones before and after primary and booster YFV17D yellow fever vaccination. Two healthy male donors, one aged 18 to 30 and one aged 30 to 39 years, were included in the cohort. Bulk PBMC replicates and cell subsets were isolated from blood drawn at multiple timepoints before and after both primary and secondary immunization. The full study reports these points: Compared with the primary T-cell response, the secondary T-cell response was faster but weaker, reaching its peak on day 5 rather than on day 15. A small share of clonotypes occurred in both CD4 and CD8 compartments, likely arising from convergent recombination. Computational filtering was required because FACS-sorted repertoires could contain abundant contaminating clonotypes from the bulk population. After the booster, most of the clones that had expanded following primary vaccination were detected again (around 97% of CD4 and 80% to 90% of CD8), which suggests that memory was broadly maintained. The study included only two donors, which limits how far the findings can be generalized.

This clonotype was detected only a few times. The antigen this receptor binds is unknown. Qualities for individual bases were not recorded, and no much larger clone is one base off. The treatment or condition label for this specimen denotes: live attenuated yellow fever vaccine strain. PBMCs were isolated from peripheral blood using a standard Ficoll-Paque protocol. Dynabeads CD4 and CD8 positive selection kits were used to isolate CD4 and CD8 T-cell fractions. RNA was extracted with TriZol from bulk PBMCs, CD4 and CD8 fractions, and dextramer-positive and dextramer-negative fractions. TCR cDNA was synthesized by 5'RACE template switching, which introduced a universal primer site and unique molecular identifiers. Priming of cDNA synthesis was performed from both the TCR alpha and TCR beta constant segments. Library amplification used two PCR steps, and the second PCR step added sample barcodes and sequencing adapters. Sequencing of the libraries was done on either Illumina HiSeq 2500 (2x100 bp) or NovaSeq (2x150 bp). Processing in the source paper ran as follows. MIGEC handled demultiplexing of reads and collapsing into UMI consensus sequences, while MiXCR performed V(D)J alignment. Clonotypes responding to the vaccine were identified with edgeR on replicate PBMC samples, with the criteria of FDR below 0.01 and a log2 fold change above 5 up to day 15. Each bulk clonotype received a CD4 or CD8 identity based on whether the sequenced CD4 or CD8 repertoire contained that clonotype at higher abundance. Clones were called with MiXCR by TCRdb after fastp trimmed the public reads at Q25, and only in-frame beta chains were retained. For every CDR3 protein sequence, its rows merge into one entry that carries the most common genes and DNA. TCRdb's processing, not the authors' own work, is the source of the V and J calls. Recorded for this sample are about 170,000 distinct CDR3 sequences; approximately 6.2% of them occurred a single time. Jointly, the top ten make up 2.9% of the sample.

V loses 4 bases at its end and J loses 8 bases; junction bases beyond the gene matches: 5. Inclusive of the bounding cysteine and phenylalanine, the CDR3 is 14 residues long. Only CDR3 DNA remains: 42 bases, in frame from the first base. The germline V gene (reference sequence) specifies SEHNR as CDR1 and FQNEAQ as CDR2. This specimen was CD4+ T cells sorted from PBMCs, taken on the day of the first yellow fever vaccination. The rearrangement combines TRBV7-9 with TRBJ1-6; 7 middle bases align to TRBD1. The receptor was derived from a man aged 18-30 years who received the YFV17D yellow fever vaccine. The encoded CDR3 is CASSSGQPDSPLHF. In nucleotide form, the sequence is TGTGCCAGCAGCTCGGGACAGCCCGATTCACCCCTCCACTTT.